This T cell receptor beta chain originates from a study of OX40 agonist ivuxolimab in advanced cancers. Across the study: Three patients got partial responses; one had hepatocellular carcinoma and two had cutaneous melanoma.

Sequencing used immunoSEQ multiplex PCR; TCRdb keeps in-frame clones, though not all of them. The table lists roughly 49,000 clones, about 83% of them singletons, with 10% in the top ten. Trimming removed 6 bases from V and 2 bases from J; junction bases left unmatched: 5. This CDR3 is 15 amino acids long. Germline lookup yields CDR1 MNHNS and CDR2 SASEGT. About this clone: What it binds is unknown.

Findings of the study overall: Expanded clones tended on average to be more numerous among CD8+ T cells than CD4+.

The chain is built from TRBV6-1 and TRBJ2-1, with TRBD2 matching 9 bases. The TCR comes from an adult with an advanced solid tumor such as melanoma, head and neck, liver or kidney cancer. Sequenced material: CD4+ or CD8+ T cells sorted from blood, taken in a trial of the OX40 agonist ivuxolimab. The chain's CDR3 is CASRALAGAYNEQFF. CDR3 nucleotide sequence: TGTGCCAGCAGAGCCTTAGCGGGGGCCTACAATGAGCAGTTCTTC.